The source of this T cell receptor (beta chain) is a study of OX40 agonist ivuxolimab in advanced cancers. This CDR3 is 14 amino acids long. The germline V gene encodes CDR1 LNHDA and CDR2 SQIVND (reference sequence). V lost 0 bases, J lost 7 bases, and 10 bases lay in between. Exclusion of a patient followed from autoimmune disease history or systemic immunosuppression. Assay: immunoSEQ multiplex PCR; the TCRdb copy retains only in-frame clones and omits some. The table shows tens of thousands of clones, with 80% to 85% occurring only once. This clonotype was obtained from an adult with an advanced solid tumor such as melanoma, head and neck, liver or kidney cancer. The sample consisted of CD4+ or CD8+ T cells sorted from blood, taken in a trial of the OX40 agonist ivuxolimab. The rearrangement links TRBV19 to TRBJ1-5; tentatively, D is TRBD1 (5 bases). The chain's CDR3 is CASSIEGRAQPQHF. The CDR3 nucleotides read TGTGCCAGTAGTATAGAGGGCAGGGCCCAGCCCCAGCATTTT.